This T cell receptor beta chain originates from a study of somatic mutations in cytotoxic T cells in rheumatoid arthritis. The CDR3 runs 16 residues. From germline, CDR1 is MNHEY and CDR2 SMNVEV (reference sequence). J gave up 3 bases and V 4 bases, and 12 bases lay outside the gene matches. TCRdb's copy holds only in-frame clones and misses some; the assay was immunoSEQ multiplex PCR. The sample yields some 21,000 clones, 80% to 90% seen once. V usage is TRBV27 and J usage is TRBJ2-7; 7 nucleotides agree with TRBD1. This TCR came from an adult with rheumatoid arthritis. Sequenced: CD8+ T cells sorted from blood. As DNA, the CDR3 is TGTGCCAGCAGTTCGGTGGGACAGCCTCCGATCTACGAGCAGTACTTC. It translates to CASSSVGQPPIYEQYF.